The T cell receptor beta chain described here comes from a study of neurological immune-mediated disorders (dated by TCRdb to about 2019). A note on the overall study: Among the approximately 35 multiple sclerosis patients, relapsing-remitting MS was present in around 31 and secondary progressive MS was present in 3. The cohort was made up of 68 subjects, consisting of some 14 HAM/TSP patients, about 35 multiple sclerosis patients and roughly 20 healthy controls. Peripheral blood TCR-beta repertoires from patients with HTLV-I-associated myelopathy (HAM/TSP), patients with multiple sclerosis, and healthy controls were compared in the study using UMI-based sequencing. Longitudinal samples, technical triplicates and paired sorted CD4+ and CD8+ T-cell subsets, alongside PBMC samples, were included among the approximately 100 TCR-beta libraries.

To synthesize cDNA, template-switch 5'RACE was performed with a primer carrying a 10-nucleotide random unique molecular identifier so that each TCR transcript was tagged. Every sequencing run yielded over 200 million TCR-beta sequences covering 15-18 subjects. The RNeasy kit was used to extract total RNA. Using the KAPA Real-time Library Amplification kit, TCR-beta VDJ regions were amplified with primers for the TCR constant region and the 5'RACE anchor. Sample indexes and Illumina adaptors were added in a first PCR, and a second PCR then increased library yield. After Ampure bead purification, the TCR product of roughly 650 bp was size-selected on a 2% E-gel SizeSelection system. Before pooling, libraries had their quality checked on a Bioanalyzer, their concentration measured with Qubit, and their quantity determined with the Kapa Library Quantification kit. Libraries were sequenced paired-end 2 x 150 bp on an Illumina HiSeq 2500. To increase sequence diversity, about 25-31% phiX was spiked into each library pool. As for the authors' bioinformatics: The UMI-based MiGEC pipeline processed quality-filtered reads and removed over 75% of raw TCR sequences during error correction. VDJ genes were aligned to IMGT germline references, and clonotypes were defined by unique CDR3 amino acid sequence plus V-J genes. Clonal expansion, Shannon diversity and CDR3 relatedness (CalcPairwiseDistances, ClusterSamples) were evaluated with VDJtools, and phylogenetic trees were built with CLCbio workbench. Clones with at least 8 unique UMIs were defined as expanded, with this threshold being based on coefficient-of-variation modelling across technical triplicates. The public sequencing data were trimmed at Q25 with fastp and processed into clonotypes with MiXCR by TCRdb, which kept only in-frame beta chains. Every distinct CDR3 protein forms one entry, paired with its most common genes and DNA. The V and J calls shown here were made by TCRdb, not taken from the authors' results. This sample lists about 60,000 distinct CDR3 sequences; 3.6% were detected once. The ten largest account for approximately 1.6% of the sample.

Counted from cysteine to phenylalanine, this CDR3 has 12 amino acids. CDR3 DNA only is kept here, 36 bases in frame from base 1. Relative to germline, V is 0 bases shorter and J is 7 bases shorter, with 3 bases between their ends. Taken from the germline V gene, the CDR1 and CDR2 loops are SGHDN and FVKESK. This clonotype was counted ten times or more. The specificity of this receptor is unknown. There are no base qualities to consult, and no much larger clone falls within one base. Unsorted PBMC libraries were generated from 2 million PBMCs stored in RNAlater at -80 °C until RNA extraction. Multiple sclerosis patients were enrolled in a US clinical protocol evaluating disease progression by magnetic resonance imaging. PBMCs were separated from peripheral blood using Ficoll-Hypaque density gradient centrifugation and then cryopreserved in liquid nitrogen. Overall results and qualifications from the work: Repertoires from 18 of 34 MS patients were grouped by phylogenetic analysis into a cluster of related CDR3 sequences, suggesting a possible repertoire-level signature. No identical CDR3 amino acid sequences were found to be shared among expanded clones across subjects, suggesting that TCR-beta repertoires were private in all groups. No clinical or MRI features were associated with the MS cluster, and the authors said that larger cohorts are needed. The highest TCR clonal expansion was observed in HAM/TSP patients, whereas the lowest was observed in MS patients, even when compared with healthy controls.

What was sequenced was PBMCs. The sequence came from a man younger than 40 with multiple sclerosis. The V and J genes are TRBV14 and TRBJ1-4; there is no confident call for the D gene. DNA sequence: TGTGCCAGCAGCCAAGAAAGTGAAAAACTGTTTTTT. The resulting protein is CASSQESEKLFF.